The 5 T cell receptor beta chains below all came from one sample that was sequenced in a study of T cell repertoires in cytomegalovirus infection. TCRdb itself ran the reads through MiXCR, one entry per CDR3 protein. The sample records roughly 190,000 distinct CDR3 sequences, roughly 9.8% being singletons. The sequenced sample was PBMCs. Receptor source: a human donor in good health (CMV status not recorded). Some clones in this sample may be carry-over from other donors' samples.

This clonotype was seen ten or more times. The CDR3 protein is CASSSRGYTGELFF. The CDR3 bases are TGTGCCAGTAGCTCCCGGGGTTACACCGGGGAGCTGTTTTTT. This chain links TRBV19 with TRBJ2-2; a possible D gene is TRBD2 (5 bases). The germline V gene encodes CDR1 LNHDA and CDR2 SQIVND (reference sequence). There are 14 residues in the CDR3. Trimming took 6 bases from V and 3 from J, leaving 11 bases between them.

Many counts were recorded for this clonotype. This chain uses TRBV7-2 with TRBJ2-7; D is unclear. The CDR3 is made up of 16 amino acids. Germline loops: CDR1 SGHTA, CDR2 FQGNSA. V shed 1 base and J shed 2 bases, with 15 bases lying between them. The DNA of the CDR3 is TGTGCCAGCAGCTTAGGACCCTTCTTAGAAACCTACGAGCAGTACTTC. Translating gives CASSLGPFLETYEQYF. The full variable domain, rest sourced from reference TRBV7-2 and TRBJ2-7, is GAGVSQSPSNKVTEKGKDVELRCDPISGHTALYWYRQSLGQGLEFLIYFQGNSAPDKSGLPSDRFSAERTGGSVSTLTIQRTQQEDSAVYLCASSLGPFLETYEQYFGPGTRLTVT.

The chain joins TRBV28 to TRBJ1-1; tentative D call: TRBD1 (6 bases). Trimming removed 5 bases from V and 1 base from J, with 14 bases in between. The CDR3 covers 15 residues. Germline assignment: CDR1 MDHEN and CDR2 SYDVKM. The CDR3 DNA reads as TGTGCCAGCAGTCCAGCGGACAGAACGAACACTGAAGCTTTCTTT. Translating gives CASSPADRTNTEAFF. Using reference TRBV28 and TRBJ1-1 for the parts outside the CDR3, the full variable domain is DVKVTQSSRYLVKRTGEKVFLECVQDMDHENMFWYRQDPGLGLRLIYFSYDVKMKEKGDIPEGYSVSREKKERFSLILESASTNQTSMYLCASSPADRTNTEAFFGQGTRLTVV.

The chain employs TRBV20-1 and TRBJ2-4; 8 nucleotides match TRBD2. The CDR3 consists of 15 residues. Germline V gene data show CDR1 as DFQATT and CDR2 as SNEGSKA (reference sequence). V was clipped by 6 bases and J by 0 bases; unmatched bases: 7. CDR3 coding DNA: TGCAGTGCGGAGCCGCTAGCGGGAGCCAAAAACATTCAGTACTTC. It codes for CSAEPLAGAKNIQYF.

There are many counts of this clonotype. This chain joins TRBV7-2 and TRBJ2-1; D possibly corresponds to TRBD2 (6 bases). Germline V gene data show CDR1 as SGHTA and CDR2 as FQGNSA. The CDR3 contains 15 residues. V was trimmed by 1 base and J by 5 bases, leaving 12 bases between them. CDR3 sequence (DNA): TGTGCCAGCAGCTTAGTCGCGGGGACCCACAATGAGCAGTTCTTC. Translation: CASSLVAGTHNEQFF.